This T cell receptor beta chain was captured in a study of blood T cell repertoires in COVID-19. Participants, 18 to 89 years old, spanned around 25 US areas. The CDR3 contains 14 residues. Germline CDR1 and CDR2: LNHDA and SQIVND (reference sequence). The V gene lost 5 bases and the J gene lost 0 bases, with 8 bases spanning the gap. Original processing notes: Amplified reference gene primers provided the basis for estimating nucleated cell counts. TCRdb keeps only in-frame clones here, not all; method: immunoSEQ multiplex PCR. That table gives V, J and clone size, and the DNA gave D and trimming. The sample has 200,000 to 250,000 clones; 70% to 85% are singletons.

The sequence derives from a man aged 60 to 69 who had recovered from COVID-19. The genes are TRBV19 and TRBJ1-5; no reliable D call. The sequenced sample was PBMCs or T cells enriched from blood (not recorded which). The CDR3 DNA reads as TGTGCCAGTAGTTGGGGAGATAGCAATCAGCCCCAGCATTTT. Encoded protein: CASSWGDSNQPQHF.